The clone carrying this T cell receptor beta chain occurred a few times. The entry originates in a study of T-cell reconstitution after alpha-beta-depleted transplantation in children. The library targeted TCRbeta and was prepared with unique molecular identifiers. TCRdb re-called the PCR reads through MiXCR, storing one row per CDR3 protein. The sample consists of hundreds of thousands of distinct CDR3 sequences, around 17% of them appearing once. The TCR comes from a human donor who donated a stem cell graft to a child with acute myeloid leukemia. The source material was PBMCs from the stem cell graft donor, sampled from the stem cell graft.

CDR3 nucleotide sequence: TGTGCCAGCAGTATCAGGGTTGGCACTGAAGCTTTCTTT. Translating it yields CASSIRVGTEAFF. J is TRBJ1-1 and V is TRBV12-3 or TRBV12-4; D possibly corresponds to TRBD1 (5 bases). The CDR3 length is 13 residues. V dropped 5 bases and J dropped 4 bases, with 11 bases sitting between them.